Following are 20 T cell receptor beta chains from one sample sequenced in a study of blood T cell repertoires in COVID-19. Here immunoSEQ multiplex PCR was the method, and the copy in TCRdb shows in-frame clones only, minus some. Altogether tens of thousands of clones are present, approximately 90% being singletons, with the ten largest covering around 5.8%. The specimen was peripheral blood. The receptors shown here come from a human donor in a cohort sampled during active COVID-19.

The CDR3 loop is CATGQGQRHEQYF. In DNA, the CDR3 is TGTGCCACGGGACAGGGACAAAGGCACGAGCAGTACTTC. The rearrangement links TRBV10-3 to TRBJ2-7, with TRBD1 matching over 9 bases. The trim removed 10 bases at V and 5 bases at J, leaving 9 bases unmatched. The CDR3 has 13 residues. CDR1 ENHRY and CDR2 SYGVKD come from the germline V gene.

The chain couples TRBV5-5 to TRBJ1-6; 7 bases map to TRBD1. V was pared by 4 bases and J by 0 bases, with 10 bases of the junction left unmatched. The CDR3 is made up of 18 amino acids. Germline V lookup: CDR1 SGHKS, CDR2 YYEKEE (reference sequence). The CDR3 region is CASSPGTVKSSYNSPLHF. The CDR3 DNA follows: TGTGCCAGCAGCCCCGGGACAGTCAAGAGCTCCTATAATTCACCCCTCCACTTT.

This clone was observed a few times. This sequence joins TRBV27 and TRBJ2-1, with 7 bases matching TRBD2. J was trimmed by 2 bases and V by 3 bases; bases with no gene match: 10. The germline V gene encodes CDR1 MNHEY and CDR2 SMNVEV (reference sequence). The CDR3 has 17 residues. CDR3 protein: CASSFPFRGVTYNEQFF. The CDR3 DNA follows: TGTGCCAGCAGTTTCCCCTTCCGGGGGGTAACCTACAATGAGCAGTTCTTC.

The chain has TRBV7-2 and TRBJ1-5; no firm D call. Deletions cut 0 bases from V and 0 bases from J, with 12 bases between. CDR1 is SGHTA, CDR2 FQGNSA, per germline. This CDR3 comprises 17 residues. The CDR3 bases are TGTGCCAGCAGCTTAGCAGTCAGTTCTTATAGCAATCAGCCCCAGCATTTT. Residues: CASSLAVSSYSNQPQHF. Supplemented by reference TRBV7-2 and TRBJ1-5, the full variable domain reads GAGVSQSPSNKVTEKGKDVELRCDPISGHTALYWYRQSLGQGLEFLIYFQGNSAPDKSGLPSDRFSAERTGGSVSTLTIQRTQQEDSAVYLCASSLAVSSYSNQPQHFGDGTRLSIL.

CDR3 DNA sequence: TGTGCCAGCAGTTCACCGGGACAGGGGGCAGGTGGCTACACCTTC. It encodes CASSSPGQGAGGYTF. The chain has TRBV27 and TRBJ1-2; 12 bases fit TRBD1. The V gene end was trimmed by 4 bases and the J gene end by 7 bases; junction bases not matched to a gene: 7. Germline V CDR1 and CDR2: MNHEY, SMNVEV (reference sequence). CDR3 size: 15 residues.

This clone was observed a single time. V is TRBV6-5 and J is TRBJ2-5, with a possible D match to TRBD1 (5 bases). The CDR3 runs 15 residues. The V end was cut by 2 bases, the J end by 2 bases, with 12 bases between. The germline V gene has CDR1 MNHEY and CDR2 SVGAGI. CDR3 bases: TGTGCCAGCAGTTACGGTCCCCAGGGACAAGAGACCCAGTACTTC. Its translation: CASSYGPQGQETQYF.

The chain recombines TRBV11-3 with TRBJ2-5; possibly TRBD1 for D (5 bases). This CDR3 is 14 amino acids long. V was shortened by 4 bases and J by 5 bases, with 14 bases between the two germline ends. Germline V gene lookup returns CDR1 SGHNT and CDR2 YENEEA. CDR3 in amino acids: CASSSGWGRETQYF. In DNA form, the CDR3 reads TGTGCCAGCAGCTCCGGTTGGGGCCGGGAGACCCAGTACTTC.

The chain recombines TRBV5-1 with TRBJ2-5; D call uncertain. This CDR3 contains 14 residues. The germline CDR1 and CDR2 sequences are SGHRS and YFSETQ. The ends were cut back, 0 bases at V and 1 base at J, with 7 bases in the middle. CDR3 in DNA: TGCGCCAGCAGCTTGGTGGCTAGCCAAGAGACCCAGTACTTC. Protein: CASSLVASQETQYF.

The chain carries TRBV15 and TRBJ1-2, with D perhaps matching TRBD1 (5 bases). Trimming shortened V by 0 bases and J by 7 bases, and 6 bases separated the two germline ends. The CDR3 is 12 residues long. The germline V gene encodes CDR1 LNHNV and CDR2 YYDKDF (reference sequence). CDR3 nucleotide sequence: TGTGCCACCAGCAGAGAAGGGGTTGGCTACACCTTC. Encoded protein: CATSREGVGYTF.

This chain uses TRBV27 with TRBJ1-2; 9 nucleotides line up with TRBD1. This CDR3 is 13 amino acids long. V was pared by 5 bases and J by 6 bases, with 4 bases of the junction left unmatched. Germline CDR1 reads MNHEY; CDR2 reads SMNVEV (reference sequence). The CDR3 DNA is TGTGCCAGCAGTCCCGGGACAGGGAATGGCTACACCTTC. Its translation: CASSPGTGNGYTF.

The chain links TRBV5-1 to TRBJ2-5; 12 bases align to TRBD2. This CDR3 has 20 residues. The ends lost 2 bases at V and 2 bases at J; junction bases unmatched: 16. From germline, CDR1 is SGHRS and CDR2 YFSETQ. CDR3 amino acids: CASSFGLSSGGAGRQETQYF. The CDR3 DNA reads TGCGCCAGCAGCTTCGGATTGTCTAGCGGGGGGGCCGGTCGGCAAGAGACCCAGTACTTC.

The chain joins TRBV19 to TRBJ2-7, with D tentatively TRBD1 (6 bases). Germline V gives CDR1 LNHDA, CDR2 SQIVND (reference sequence). Trimming took 4 bases from V and 3 from J, leaving 13 bases between them. There are 14 residues in the CDR3. DNA of the CDR3: TGTGCCAGTAGTACCGACAGGCTAAACTACGAGCAGTACTTC. Its translation is CASSTDRLNYEQYF.

V is TRBV6-5 and J is TRBJ2-7; D remains ambiguous. Deletions cut 6 bases from V and 2 bases from J, with 2 bases between. This CDR3 is 10 amino acids long. Germline lookup yields CDR1 MNHEY and CDR2 SVGAGI. CDR3 region: CASSTYEQYF. Written as DNA, the CDR3 is TGTGCCAGCAGCACCTACGAGCAGTACTTC.

The gene calls are TRBV13 and TRBJ1-5; TRBD1 might be the D (5 bases). CDR1 and CDR2 from the germline V gene are PRHDT and FYEKMQ (reference sequence). This CDR3 has 13 residues. V was pared by 7 bases and J by 7 bases, with 14 bases between. The CDR3 DNA reads TGTGCCAGCACCCGGGGGGGTGGCCAGCCCCAGCATTTT. Translation: CASTRGGGQPQHF. The whole variable domain, remainder taken from reference TRBV13 and TRBJ1-5, is AAGVIQSPRHLIKEKRETATLKCYPIPRHDTVYWYQQGPGQDPQFLISFYEKMQSDKGSIPDRFSAQQFSDYHSELNMSSLELGDSALYFCASTRGGGQPQHFGDGTRLSIL.

The J gene is TRBJ1-6, the V gene TRBV21-1. TRBV21-1 has pseudogene status. This CDR3 has 15 residues. For the CDR3, the DNA is TGTGCCAGCAGCAAAAGGAGGGGGGGCAATTCACCCCTCCACTTT. Translated, it gives CASSKRRGGNSPLHF.

J is TRBJ2-5 and V is TRBV27; TRBD2 matches 7 bases. Unmatched junction bases numbered 2, after V lost 3 bases and J lost 1 base. The CDR3 runs 14 residues. The germline gives CDR1 MNHEY, CDR2 SMNVEV (reference sequence). This CDR3 is CASSFWGGQETQYF. In DNA, the CDR3 is TGTGCCAGCAGTTTTTGGGGGGGCCAAGAGACCCAGTACTTC.

The chain joins TRBV15 to TRBJ1-3; a weak D match, TRBD1 (5 bases). V dropped 0 bases and J dropped 0 bases, with 9 bases sitting between them. The CDR3 loop spans 16 amino acids. CDR1 is LNHNV, CDR2 YYDKDF, per germline (reference sequence). The CDR3: CATSRDRQSSGNTIYF. The CDR3 DNA reads TGTGCCACCAGCAGAGACAGACAGAGCTCTGGAAACACCATATATTTT.

This clone was seen only once. The rearrangement joins TRBV6-2 or TRBV6-3 to TRBJ2-2; weak D call: TRBD1 (5 bases). Germline CDR1 and CDR2: MNHEY and SVGEGT. The germline V and J ends were trimmed by 5 bases and 6 bases, with 13 bases remaining between them. This CDR3 contains 14 residues. CDR3 bases: TGTGCCAGCAGTACCCCCTTGGGGCCCGGGGAGCTGTTTTTT. Translating it yields CASSTPLGPGELFF.

V gene TRBV7-2 combines with J gene TRBJ2-7; no clear D gene. Trimming left V 1 base short and J 4 bases short, with 14 bases between. The germline V gene encodes CDR1 SGHTA and CDR2 FQGNSA. This CDR3 is 15 amino acids long. The CDR3 DNA follows: TGTGCCAGCAGCTTAGGATCCCCGGAGAATTACGAGCAGTACTTC. Translation: CASSLGSPENYEQYF.

This rearrangement joins TRBV19 to TRBJ2-1; D may be TRBD1 (5 bases). The CDR3 runs 13 residues. Trimming removed 4 bases at V and 4 bases at J, with 8 bases between. The germline gives CDR1 LNHDA, CDR2 SQIVND (reference sequence). The CDR3, as DNA: TGTGCCAGTAGTACTCAGGGTTACAATGAGCAGTTCTTC. Protein product: CASSTQGYNEQFF.